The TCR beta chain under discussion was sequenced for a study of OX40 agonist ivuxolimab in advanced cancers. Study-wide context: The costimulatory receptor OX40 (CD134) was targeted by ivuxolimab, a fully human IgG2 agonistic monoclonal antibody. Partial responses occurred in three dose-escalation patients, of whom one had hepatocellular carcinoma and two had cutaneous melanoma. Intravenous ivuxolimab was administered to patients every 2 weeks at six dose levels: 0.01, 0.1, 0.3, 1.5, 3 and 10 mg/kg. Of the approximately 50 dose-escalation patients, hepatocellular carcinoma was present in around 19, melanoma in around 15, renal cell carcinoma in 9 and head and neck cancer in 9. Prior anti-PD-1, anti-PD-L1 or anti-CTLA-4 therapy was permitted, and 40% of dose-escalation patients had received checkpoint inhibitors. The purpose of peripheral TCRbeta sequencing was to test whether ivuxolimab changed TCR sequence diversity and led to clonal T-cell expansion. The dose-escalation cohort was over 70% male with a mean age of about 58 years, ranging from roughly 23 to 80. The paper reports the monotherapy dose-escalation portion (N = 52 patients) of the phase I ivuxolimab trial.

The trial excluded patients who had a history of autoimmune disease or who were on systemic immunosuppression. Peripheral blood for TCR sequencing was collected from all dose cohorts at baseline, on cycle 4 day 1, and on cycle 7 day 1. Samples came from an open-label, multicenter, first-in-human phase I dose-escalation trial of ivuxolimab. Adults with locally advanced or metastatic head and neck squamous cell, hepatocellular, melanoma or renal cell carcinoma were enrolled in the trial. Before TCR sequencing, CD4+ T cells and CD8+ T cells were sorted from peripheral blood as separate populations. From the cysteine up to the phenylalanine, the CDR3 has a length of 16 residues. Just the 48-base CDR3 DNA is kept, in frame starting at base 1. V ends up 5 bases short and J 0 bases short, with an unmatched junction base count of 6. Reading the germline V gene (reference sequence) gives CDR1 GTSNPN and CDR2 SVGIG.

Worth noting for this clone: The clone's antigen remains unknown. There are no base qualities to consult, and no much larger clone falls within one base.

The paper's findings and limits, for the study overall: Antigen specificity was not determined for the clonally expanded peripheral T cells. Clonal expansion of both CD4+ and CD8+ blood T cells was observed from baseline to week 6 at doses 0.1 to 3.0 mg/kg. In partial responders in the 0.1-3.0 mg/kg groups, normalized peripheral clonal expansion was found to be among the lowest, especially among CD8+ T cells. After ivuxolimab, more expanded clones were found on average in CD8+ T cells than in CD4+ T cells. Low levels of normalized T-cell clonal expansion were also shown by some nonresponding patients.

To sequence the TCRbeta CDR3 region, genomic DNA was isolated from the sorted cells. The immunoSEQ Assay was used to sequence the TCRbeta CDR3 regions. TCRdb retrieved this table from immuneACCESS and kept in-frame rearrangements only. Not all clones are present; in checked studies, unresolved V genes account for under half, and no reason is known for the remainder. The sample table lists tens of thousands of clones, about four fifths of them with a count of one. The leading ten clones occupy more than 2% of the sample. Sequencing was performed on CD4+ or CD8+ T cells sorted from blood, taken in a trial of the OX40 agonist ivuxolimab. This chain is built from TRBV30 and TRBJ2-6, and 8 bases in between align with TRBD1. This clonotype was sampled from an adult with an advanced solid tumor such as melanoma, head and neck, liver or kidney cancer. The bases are TGTGCCTGGGGTGACAGGGGCTTCTCTGGGGCCAACGTCCTGACTTTC. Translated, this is CAWGDRGFSGANVLTF. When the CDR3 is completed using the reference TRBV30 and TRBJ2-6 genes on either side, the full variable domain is SQTIHQWPATLVQPVGSPLSLECTVEGTSNPNLYWYRQAAGRGLQLLFYSVGIGQISSEVPQNLSASRPQDRQFILSSKKLLLSDSGFYLCAWGDRGFSGANVLTFGAGSRLTVL.